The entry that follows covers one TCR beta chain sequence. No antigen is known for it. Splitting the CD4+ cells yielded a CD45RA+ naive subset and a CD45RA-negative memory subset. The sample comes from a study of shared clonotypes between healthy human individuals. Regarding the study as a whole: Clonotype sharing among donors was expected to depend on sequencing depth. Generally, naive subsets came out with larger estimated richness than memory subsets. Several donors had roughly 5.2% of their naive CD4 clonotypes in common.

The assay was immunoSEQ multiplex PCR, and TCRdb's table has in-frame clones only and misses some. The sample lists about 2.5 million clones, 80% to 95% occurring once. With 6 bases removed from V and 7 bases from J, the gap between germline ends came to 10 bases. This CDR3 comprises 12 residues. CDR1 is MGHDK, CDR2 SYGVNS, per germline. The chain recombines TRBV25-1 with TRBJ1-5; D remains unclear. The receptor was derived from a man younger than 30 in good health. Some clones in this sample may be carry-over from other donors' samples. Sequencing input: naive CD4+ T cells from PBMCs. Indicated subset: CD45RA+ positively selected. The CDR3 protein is CASREGEQPQHF. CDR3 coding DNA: TGTGCCAGCAGGGAAGGTGAGCAGCCCCAGCATTTT.